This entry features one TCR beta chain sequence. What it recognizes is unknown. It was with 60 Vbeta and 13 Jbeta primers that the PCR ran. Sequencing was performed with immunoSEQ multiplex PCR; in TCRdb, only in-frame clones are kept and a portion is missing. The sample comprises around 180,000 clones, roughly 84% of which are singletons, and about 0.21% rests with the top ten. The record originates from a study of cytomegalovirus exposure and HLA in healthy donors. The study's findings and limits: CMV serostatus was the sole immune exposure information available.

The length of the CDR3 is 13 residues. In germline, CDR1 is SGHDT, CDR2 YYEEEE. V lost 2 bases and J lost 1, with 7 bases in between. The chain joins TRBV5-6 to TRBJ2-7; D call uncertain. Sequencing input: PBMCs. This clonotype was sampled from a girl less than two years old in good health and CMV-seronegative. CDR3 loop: CASSFGESYEQYF. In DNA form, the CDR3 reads TGTGCCAGCAGCTTTGGAGAATCCTACGAGCAGTACTTC.